Each of the 5 T cell receptor beta chains below was sequenced from the same sample in a study of blood T cell repertoires in COVID-19. The table came from immunoSEQ multiplex PCR; TCRdb's copy has only in-frame clones and leaves some out. In the table there are 250,000 or so clones, about 89% of which are singletons. Sequencing used PBMCs or T cells enriched from blood (not recorded which). These receptor sequences come from a woman younger than 30 who had recovered from COVID-19.

This clone has a single count. The rearrangement links TRBV19 to TRBJ2-6; maybe TRBD2 (5 bases). Germline V CDR1 and CDR2: LNHDA, SQIVND (reference sequence). V shed 2 bases and J shed 0 bases, with 14 bases lying between them. The CDR3 runs to 18 residues. Written as DNA, the CDR3 is TGTGCCAGTAGTATAAACCTGCCGGGAAGCTCTGGGGCCAACGTCCTGACTTTC. Translation gives CASSINLPGSSGANVLTF.

The rearrangement joins TRBV9 to TRBJ2-7, with D possibly matching TRBD2 (5 bases). The CDR3 has 15 residues. Trimming pared 4 bases from V and 5 bases from J, leaving 19 bases between. Germline assignment: CDR1 SGDLS and CDR2 YYNGEE. In DNA form, the CDR3 reads TGTGCCAGCAGCTCCCAGTTTTCGGGGTCCCACGAGCAGTACTTC. It translates to CASSSQFSGSHEQYF.

The chain combines TRBV12-3 or TRBV12-4 with TRBJ1-2, with D uncertain. Trimming left V 5 bases short and J 3 bases short, with 7 bases between. CDR3 size: 12 residues. This CDR3 reads CASSPSDYGYTF. CDR3 nucleotides: TGTGCCAGCAGTCCGTCCGACTATGGCTACACCTTC.

This clone was seen more than once but under ten times. The genes are TRBV4-3 and TRBJ2-1; TRBD1 might be the D (6 bases). The CDR3 is made up of 16 amino acids. Trimming shortened V by 0 bases and J by 6 bases, and 15 bases separated the two germline ends. The germline CDR1 and CDR2 sequences are LGHNA and YSLEER. The CDR3 loop reads CASSQDLGAGVNEQFF. The DNA for the CDR3 is TGCGCCAGCAGCCAAGATCTAGGGGCAGGGGTCAATGAGCAGTTCTTC.

The rearrangement joins TRBV11-2 to TRBJ2-7; 8 bases fit TRBD1. CDR1 SGHAT and CDR2 FQNNGV come from the germline V gene. The V and J ends lost 5 bases and 2 bases, in that order; junction bases with no gene match: 11. The CDR3 consists of 16 residues. The CDR3 loop reads CASSALSGRGPYEQYF. The CDR3 DNA sequence: TGTGCCAGCAGCGCGCTATCGGGCAGGGGGCCCTACGAGCAGTACTTC.